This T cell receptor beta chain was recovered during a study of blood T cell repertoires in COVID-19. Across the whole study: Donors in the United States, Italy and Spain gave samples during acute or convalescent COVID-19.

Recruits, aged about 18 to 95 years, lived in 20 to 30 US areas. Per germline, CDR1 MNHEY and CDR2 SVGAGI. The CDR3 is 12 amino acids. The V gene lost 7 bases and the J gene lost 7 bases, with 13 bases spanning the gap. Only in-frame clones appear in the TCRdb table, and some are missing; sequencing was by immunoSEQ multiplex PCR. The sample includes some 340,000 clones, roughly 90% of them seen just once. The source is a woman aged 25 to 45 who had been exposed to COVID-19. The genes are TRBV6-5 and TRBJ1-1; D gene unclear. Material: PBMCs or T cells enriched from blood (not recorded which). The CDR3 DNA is TGTGCCAGCACCGACCGGGCGGGTGAAGCTTTCTTT. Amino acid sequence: CASTDRAGEAFF.